The 9 T cell receptor beta chains reported below all come from one sample, sequenced in a study of breast tumors, draining lymph nodes, adjacent tissues. TCRdb reprocessed the multiplex PCR reads via MiXCR and lists one record per CDR3 protein. The sample has about 100,000 distinct CDR3 sequences, around 21% seen once; the top ten hold roughly 1.3%. The lymph nodes were axillary draining lymph nodes from breast cancer patients. Sequenced input: axillary lymph node tissue. All receptors come from a female donor with breast cancer. Some clones in this sample may be carry-over from other donors' samples.

This sequence joins TRBV5-1 and TRBJ2-6; D call uncertain. The germline gives CDR1 SGHRS, CDR2 YFSETQ. Trimming pared 5 bases from V and 0 bases from J, leaving 6 bases between. The CDR3 has 14 residues. CDR3 loop: CASRSHSGANVLTF. In nucleotides, the CDR3 is TGCGCCAGCAGATCTCACTCTGGGGCCAACGTCCTGACTTTC. The full variable domain, completed using reference TRBV5-1 and TRBJ2-6, is KAGVTQTPRYLIKTRGQQVTLSCSPISGHRSVSWYQQTPGQGLQFLFEYFSETQRNKGNFPGRFSGRQFSNSRSEMNVSTLELGDSALYLCASRSHSGANVLTFGAGSRLTVL.

This clonotype came up many times. The V gene is TRBV4-2, the J gene TRBJ2-6, with 10 nucleotides matching TRBD2. The V gene's germline CDR1 is LGHNA and CDR2 YNFKEQ. This CDR3 has 18 residues. Trimming at V came to 4 bases and at J to 6 bases, leaving 12 bases not matched to a gene. The CDR3 bases are TGTGCCAGCAGCCTCTCGGGACTAGCGATCTTGGAGGCCAACGTCCTGACTTTC. It yields the protein CASSLSGLAILEANVLTF.

This clonotype was counted between two and nine times. Mismatch with germline at one junction end may stem from a read error. The chain employs TRBV9 and TRBJ2-7; D may be TRBD1 (6 bases). CDR3 size: 14 residues. The germline V gene has CDR1 SGDLS and CDR2 YYNGEE. Written as DNA, the CDR3 is TGTGCCAGCAGCCTGGGGACAAACTCCTACGAGCGGTACTTC. The encoded protein is CASSLGTNSYERYF.

This clonotype was seen repeatedly, ten times or more. The rearrangement uses TRBV5-1 and TRBJ2-2; TRBD2 aligns across 12 bases. J was trimmed by 5 bases and V by 4 bases; bases with no gene match: 3. Germline loops: CDR1 SGHRS, CDR2 YFSETQ. The length of the CDR3 is 15 residues. The CDR3 coding sequence is TGCGCCAGCAGCCCTGGGACTAGCGGGACCGGGGAGCTGTTTTTT. This gives the protein CASSPGTSGTGELFF.

The chain employs TRBV6-6 and TRBJ2-6, with D unresolved. V dropped 6 bases and J dropped 2 bases, with 14 bases sitting between them. Germline V gene sequence: CDR1 MNHNY, CDR2 SVGAGI (reference sequence). The CDR3 consists of 16 residues. The CDR3 protein is CASSPPQVAGANVLTF. In nucleotides, the CDR3 is TGTGCCAGCAGCCCTCCCCAAGTGGCTGGGGCCAACGTCCTGACTTTC.

This clonotype showed up many times. This rearrangement joins TRBV2 to TRBJ1-2, with unresolved D. V gave up 7 bases and J gave up 4 bases, with 16 bases separating them. Germline loops: CDR1 SNHLY, CDR2 FYNNEI. This CDR3 is built from 14 residues. CDR3 protein: CASNTASGSYGYTF. The CDR3 DNA sequence: TGTGCCAGCAACACTGCATCAGGCTCCTATGGCTACACCTTC.

For this clonotype: A much larger clonotype is one base distant, so this may be a read error. The chain employs TRBV2 and TRBJ2-5, with D perhaps matching TRBD1 (5 bases). Per germline, CDR1 SNHLY and CDR2 FYNNEI. The CDR3 has 13 amino acids. The CDR3 loop is CASNRDSRETQHF. CDR3 DNA sequence: TGTGCCAGCAACCGAGACAGTCGTGAGACCCAGCACTTC.

With regard to this clonotype: This may be a read error, as it is one base from a much larger clone. Since the CDR3 does not end with the conserved phenylalanine or tryptophan, this likely comes from a read error. This chain links TRBV5-4 with TRBJ1-2, with TRBD1 as a possible D gene (5 bases). V was shortened by 4 bases and J by 0 bases, with 13 bases between the two germline ends. The CDR3 has 15 amino acids. Germline V gene data show CDR1 as SGHNT and CDR2 as YYREEE (reference sequence). The CDR3 DNA is TGTGCCAGCAGCCAAAGACAGAGATCTAACTATGGCTACACCTCC. Amino acid sequence: CASSQRQRSNYGYTS.

This clonotype was found many times. The gene calls are TRBV5-5 and TRBJ2-3, with 8 bases that match TRBD2. V was pared by 0 bases and J by 2 bases, with 8 bases of the junction left unmatched. This CDR3 is 17 amino acids long. Per germline, CDR1 SGHKS and CDR2 YYEKEE (reference sequence). In DNA, the CDR3 is TGTGCCAGCAGCTTGGTTCAGGGCGGGGGGACCACAGATACGCAGTATTTT. Translation: CASSLVQGGGTTDTQYF.